This paragraph reports one T cell receptor (beta chain). Its antigen remains unidentified. This entry is derived from a study of T cells in localized non-small cell lung cancer. Here immunoSEQ multiplex PCR was the method, and the copy in TCRdb shows in-frame clones only, minus some. The top ten hold 1% to 1.5% of the sample, which has about 74,000 clones, 70% to 85% seen once. Study-level results: Turning up in adjacent lung were a median around 60 of the top 100 tumor clones. Because sequencing included only one region (of the tumor), heterogeneity remains possible. Uninvolved nearby lung showed the greatest T cell clonality, exceeding that found in tumor.

Germline loops: CDR1 MDHEN, CDR2 SYDVKM. CDR3 length: 14 amino acids. V lost 8 bases, J lost 3 bases, and 16 bases lay in between. J is TRBJ1-1 and V is TRBV28; D gene unclear. The receptor was isolated from a female donor of 60 years or more with stage I lung adenocarcinoma. The starting material was peripheral blood, obtained before any cancer treatment. CDR3 sequence: CASVSGVMDTEAFF. The DNA for the CDR3 is TGTGCCAGCGTTTCCGGGGTGATGGACACTGAAGCTTTCTTT.